One and the same sample provided the 3 T cell receptor beta chains below, sequenced in a study of T cell responses to AZD1222 COVID-19 vaccine. The assay was immunoSEQ multiplex PCR, and TCRdb's table has in-frame clones only and misses some. The sample contains about 150,000 clones, 88% of which appear only once. The sequenced sample was peripheral blood, obtained on day 0 of AZD1222 vaccination. All receptors derive from an adult in good health.

The V call is TRBV19, the J call TRBJ1-5; the match to TRBD1 covers 9 bases. Trimming cost V 9 bases and J 0 bases; bases outside gene matches: 6. This CDR3 is 15 amino acids long. The germline gives CDR1 LNHDA, CDR2 SQIVND (reference sequence). The CDR3 DNA is TGTGCCAGCCAGCCGGGACAGGGTAGCAATCAGCCCCAGCATTTT. Protein product: CASQPGQGSNQPQHF.

The CDR3 loop reads CASSPQVLRNSPLHF. CDR3 sequence (DNA): TGTGCCAGCAGTCCCCAGGTGTTGAGGAATTCACCCCTCCACTTT. The genes are TRBV6-5 and TRBJ1-6; no firm D call. Germline lookup yields CDR1 MNHEY and CDR2 SVGAGI. CDR3 length equals 15 residues. V lost 5 bases and J lost 7, with 15 bases in between.

This clone appeared a single time. The V gene is TRBV4-3, the J gene TRBJ2-1, with 12 positions matching TRBD2. Looked up from germline, CDR1 is LGHNA and CDR2 is YSLEER. Trimming removed 2 bases from V and 0 bases from J; junction bases left unmatched: 2. The CDR3 length is 17 residues. The chain's CDR3 is CASSQLAGGSSYNEQFF. As DNA, the CDR3 is TGCGCCAGCAGCCAACTAGCGGGGGGGAGCTCCTACAATGAGCAGTTCTTC.